The 21 T cell receptor beta chains below come from one sample, sequenced in a study of blood T cell repertoires in COVID-19 (dated by TCRdb to about 2020). Receptor amplification or capture employed the immunoSEQ multiplex PCR assay. TCRdb took this table from immuneACCESS and kept in-frame rearrangements with V and J called. Such tables lack part of the clones; where checked against another copy, unresolved V genes explain under half of the gap, and the rest is unexplained. Present in this sample are 150,000 to 200,000 clones, approximately 88% of which were seen just once. The ten largest account for roughly 10% of the sample. Sequences were obtained from PBMCs or T cells enriched from blood (not recorded which). These receptor sequences come from a young woman who had recovered from COVID-19.

The rearrangement links TRBV12-3 or TRBV12-4 to TRBJ1-1; 8 bases agree with TRBD1. The V segment lost 5 bases and the J segment 5 bases; nucleotides outside the gene matches: 4. This CDR3 has 13 residues. The CDR3 sequence is CASSKQGDTEAFF. The CDR3 coding sequence is TGTGCCAGCAGTAAACAGGGGGATACTGAAGCTTTCTTT.

In this sample, this clone turned up a few times. The CDR3 here is CASGSTDTQYF. The CDR3 coding sequence is TGTGCCAGCGGCTCCACAGATACGCAGTATTTT. This sequence joins TRBV3-1 (or the pseudogene TRBV3-2) and TRBJ2-3; D not resolved. Germline V CDR1 and CDR2: LGHDT, YNNKEL (reference sequence). V lost 8 bases, J lost 2 bases, and 5 bases lay in between. This CDR3 comprises 11 residues.

The rearrangement uses TRBV30 and TRBJ1-1, with 9 positions matching TRBD1. Germline V gene lookup returns CDR1 GTSNPN and CDR2 SVGIG (reference sequence). The CDR3 totals 13 residues. With V trimmed by 2 bases and J by 11 bases, 9 bases remained unmatched. Here the CDR3 reads CAWSNLRTGDAFF. CDR3 in DNA: TGTGCCTGGAGTAACCTAAGGACAGGGGACGCTTTCTTT.

This clone was seen a single time. This chain links TRBV27 with TRBJ1-4; 7 bases align to TRBD1. With 5 bases clipped from V and 6 bases from J, the junction kept 9 bases outside the gene matches. CDR3 length equals 15 residues. Germline CDR1 is MNHEY and CDR2 is SMNVEV (reference sequence). In nucleotides, the CDR3 is TGTGCCAGCAGTCAGATCCGGGACAGAGATGAAAAACTGTTTTTT. Protein product: CASSQIRDRDEKLFF.

The V gene is TRBV19, the J gene TRBJ1-4; 7 nucleotides agree with TRBD1. This CDR3 is built from 13 residues. J gave up 8 bases and V 3 bases, and 3 bases lay outside the gene matches. CDR1 is LNHDA, CDR2 SQIVND, per germline (reference sequence). CDR3 protein: CASSMQGGEKLFF. For the CDR3, the DNA is TGTGCCAGTAGTATGCAGGGGGGAGAAAAACTGTTTTTT.

The chain joins TRBV28 to TRBJ2-7; D remains ambiguous. The ends were cut back, 3 bases at V and 3 bases at J, with 12 bases in the middle. Germline-derived CDR1 and CDR2 are MDHEN and SYDVKM. The CDR3 extends over 14 amino acids. The CDR3 DNA reads TGTGCCAGCAGTTTTTCCTTTCCTATCTACGAGCAGTACTTC. Its translation: CASSFSFPIYEQYF.

The rearrangement uses TRBV24-1 and TRBJ1-2, with D unresolved. This CDR3 has 18 residues. The ends were cut back, 2 bases at V and 4 bases at J, with 22 bases in the middle. Germline assignment: CDR1 KGHDR and CDR2 SFDVKD. The CDR3 coding sequence is TGTGCCACCAGTGATTCCGCAGATTCCCCACGCCCTCTCTATGGCTACACCTTC. Protein sequence: CATSDSADSPRPLYGYTF.

As DNA, the CDR3 is TGTGCCAGCAGCCAATATCAAGACAGTTACTCTGGGGCCAACGTCCTGACTTTC. Protein: CASSQYQDSYSGANVLTF. The chain carries TRBV16 and TRBJ2-6; D possibly corresponds to TRBD1 (5 bases). V was cut by 1 base and J by 0 bases, with 13 bases left in between. The germline V gene encodes CDR1 KGHSY and CDR2 FQNENV. This CDR3 region has 18 residues.

The J gene is TRBJ1-4, the V gene TRBV7-9; 8 bases map to TRBD1. The CDR3 has 15 amino acids. V lost 1 base to trimming and J lost 6 bases; unmatched junction nucleotides: 4. Germline assignment: CDR1 SEHNR and CDR2 FQNEAQ (reference sequence). CDR3 sequence: CASSLDTGGYEKLFF. The CDR3 nucleotides are TGTGCCAGCAGCTTAGATACAGGGGGTTATGAAAAACTGTTTTTT.

This rearrangement joins TRBV4-1 to TRBJ2-1; 16 positions match TRBD2. The CDR3 is made up of 18 amino acids. Germline V CDR1 and CDR2: MGHRA, YSYEKL. J gave up 5 bases and V 3 bases, and 7 bases lay outside the gene matches. CDR3 in amino acids: CASSQDGTSGRANNEQFF. CDR3 nucleotide sequence: TGCGCCAGCAGCCAGGATGGGACTAGCGGGAGGGCAAACAATGAGCAGTTCTTC.

The rearrangement uses TRBV6-5 and TRBJ2-7, with TRBD2 identical over 8 bases. The germline CDR1 and CDR2 sequences are MNHEY and SVGAGI. This CDR3 contains 15 residues. V gave up 3 bases and J gave up 0 bases; unmatched junction bases: 4. The chain's CDR3 is CASSYTSGVSYEQYF. The CDR3 region has the DNA TGTGCCAGCAGTTATACTAGCGGAGTCTCCTACGAGCAGTACTTC.

This clone was counted only a few times. The chain uses TRBV29-1 and TRBJ1-1; no firm D call. The V and J ends lost 3 bases and 4 bases respectively, with 12 bases between them. This CDR3 comprises 13 residues. CDR1 is SQVTM and CDR2 is ANQGSEA in the germline V gene. The CDR3 is CSVDHNRRTEAFF. The CDR3 DNA reads TGCAGCGTTGATCATAACAGACGCACTGAAGCTTTCTTT.

The V call is TRBV19, the J call TRBJ1-5; D may be TRBD1 (5 bases). Germline V gene sequence: CDR1 LNHDA, CDR2 SQIVND (reference sequence). The V gene lost 8 bases and the J gene lost 7 bases, with 15 bases spanning the gap. CDR3 size: 13 residues. CDR3 in amino acids: CASRDYRSQPQHF. In DNA form, the CDR3 reads TGTGCCAGTCGGGACTACAGGAGCCAGCCCCAGCATTTT.

Written as DNA, the CDR3 is TGTGCCAGTAGTCTGCGACTAGATGCCAATGAGCAGTTCTTC. It translates to CASSLRLDANEQFF. This chain uses TRBV19 with TRBJ2-1; tentatively, D is TRBD2 (6 bases). Germline-derived CDR1 and CDR2 are LNHDA and SQIVND (reference sequence). The CDR3 spans 14 residues. The V gene lost 5 bases and the J gene lost 6 bases, with 14 bases spanning the gap.

This clone was observed once. CDR3 sequence: CASSSGTGRWEPQHF. DNA of the CDR3: TGTGCCAGCAGCTCCGGGACAGGGAGGTGGGAGCCCCAGCATTTT. This chain connects TRBV11-2 to TRBJ1-5; 9 nucleotides line up with TRBD1. CDR3 size: 15 residues. The germline CDR1 and CDR2 sequences are SGHAT and FQNNGV. The J segment lost 8 bases and the V segment lost 4 bases, leaving 9 bases of the junction unmatched.

This clone has a handful of counts. V is TRBV6-2 or TRBV6-3 and J is TRBJ2-3, with 10 nucleotides matching TRBD2. This CDR3 has 15 residues. V shed 4 bases and J 3 bases; nucleotides not matched to a gene: 4. Germline loops: CDR1 MNHEY, CDR2 SVGEGT. CDR3 sequence reads: CASSSASGSTDTQYF. CDR3 in DNA: TGTGCCAGCAGTTCTGCTAGCGGGAGTACAGATACGCAGTATTTT.

J is TRBJ1-3 and V is TRBV9; D perhaps matches TRBD1 (6 bases). V lost 4 bases to trimming and J lost 4 bases, with 12 bases between them. The CDR3 has 14 residues. Per germline, CDR1 SGDLS and CDR2 YYNGEE. The CDR3 is CASSLGGTGNTIYF. In DNA form, the CDR3 reads TGTGCCAGCAGCCTAGGGGGGACAGGAAACACCATATATTTT.

This clone has a single count. V and J are TRBV5-1 and TRBJ2-7; 10 bases are shared with TRBD1. The CDR3 is 15 residues long. Germline trimming cut 0 bases from V and 0 bases from J; bases unmatched to any gene: 0. Germline lookup yields CDR1 SGHRS and CDR2 YFSETQ. The CDR3 reads CASSLGQGASYEQYF. In nucleotides, the CDR3 is TGCGCCAGCAGCTTGGGACAGGGGGCCTCCTACGAGCAGTACTTC.

The V call is TRBV14, the J call TRBJ2-7, with a tentative D call TRBD2 (6 bases). CDR1 is SGHDN and CDR2 is FVKESK in the germline V gene. The CDR3 covers 14 residues. Trimming cost V 2 bases and J 4 bases, with 12 bases left between them. The chain's CDR3 is CASSQRTEGYEQYF. The CDR3 region has the DNA TGTGCCAGCAGCCAAAGGACGGAGGGGTACGAGCAGTACTTC.

The chain uses TRBV11-2 and TRBJ2-7, with 10 bases lining up with TRBD1. V trimming: 5 bases; J trimming: 2 bases; junction bases outside the gene matches: 6. This CDR3 has 15 residues. CDR1 SGHAT and CDR2 FQNNGV come from the germline V gene. The CDR3 is CASSPGQGGAYEQYF. The CDR3 bases are TGTGCCAGCAGCCCAGGACAGGGGGGGGCCTACGAGCAGTACTTC.

This clone appeared a single time. The chain is built from TRBV2 and TRBJ2-3; D is perhaps TRBD2 (6 bases). The germline gives CDR1 SNHLY, CDR2 FYNNEI. The CDR3 runs to 15 residues. With 6 bases removed from V and 2 bases from J, the gap between germline ends came to 15 bases. For the CDR3, the DNA is TGTGCCAGCAGGGGTTGGGAGGCTACCACAGATACGCAGTATTTT. This gives the protein CASRGWEATTDTQYF.